Listed below are T cell receptor beta chains from one sample, sequenced in a study of identifying expanded T cells in peripheral blood. Method: immunoSEQ multiplex PCR; TCRdb's copy keeps in-frame clones and lacks some. This sample has about 85,000 clones, with more than 70% found just once. The specimen was blood. The source of these receptors is a person aged 18 to 75 in good health. CDR3s include the opening cysteine and the closing phenylalanine or tryptophan. A D gene is named only where the DNA matches it firmly. A clone size is listed for some rows: how often the clone was seen (once, few, many), or a class if it is expanded.

V gene: TRBV4-3
D gene: -
J gene: TRBJ2-1
clone size: -
CDR3 protein: CASSQNRVGSQTEQFF
CDR3 DNA: TGCGCCAGCAGCCAAAACCGGGTGGGCAGCCAAACTGAGCAGTTCTTC

V gene: TRBV4-1
D gene: TRBD2
J gene: TRBJ2-7
clone size: -
CDR3 protein: CASSQRLAVPYEQYF
CDR3 DNA: TGCGCCAGCAGCCAGCGACTAGCGGTACCCTACGAGCAGTACTTC

V gene: TRBV5-1
D gene: -
J gene: TRBJ2-7
clone size: -
CDR3 protein: CASSGYQGTYEQYF
CDR3 DNA: TGCGCCAGCAGCGGGTACCAGGGGACATACGAGCAGTACTTC

V gene: TRBV2
D gene: -
J gene: TRBJ2-3
clone size: -
CDR3 protein: CASSVRELRYF
CDR3 DNA: TGTGCCAGCAGTGTCAGGGAGCTTCGGTATTTT

V gene: TRBV5-1
D gene: -
J gene: TRBJ2-1
clone size: -
CDR3 protein: CASAVGTYTYNEQFF
CDR3 DNA: TGCGCCAGCGCGGTGGGTACTTATACCTACAATGAGCAGTTCTTC

V gene: TRBV29-1
D gene: TRBD1
J gene: TRBJ2-1
clone size: -
CDR3 protein: CSVEGDRVTNEQFF
CDR3 DNA: TGCAGCGTTGAAGGGGACAGGGTGACCAATGAGCAGTTCTTC

V gene: TRBV5-8
D gene: -
J gene: TRBJ1-5
clone size: -
CDR3 protein: CASSFRPQPQHF
CDR3 DNA: TGTGCCAGCAGCTTCCGACCACAGCCCCAGCATTTT

V gene: TRBV28
D gene: -
J gene: TRBJ1-1
clone size: -
CDR3 protein: CASTIGELNTEAFF
CDR3 DNA: TGTGCCAGCACCATCGGAGAGTTGAACACTGAAGCTTTCTTT

V gene: TRBV5-1
D gene: -
J gene: TRBJ2-5
clone size: -
CDR3 protein: CASSLRGSKGETQYF
CDR3 DNA: TGCGCCAGCAGCTTGCGGGGCTCGAAGGGGGAGACCCAGTACTTC

V gene: TRBV6-6
D gene: -
J gene: TRBJ2-6
clone size: -
CDR3 protein: CASRGGRTNVLTF
CDR3 DNA: TGTGCCAGCAGGGGCGGCAGGACCAACGTCCTGACTTTC

V gene: TRBV4-1
D gene: -
J gene: TRBJ2-2
clone size: -
CDR3 protein: CASSRQSNTGELFF
CDR3 DNA: TGCGCCAGCAGCCGACAGTCGAACACCGGGGAGCTGTTTTTT

V gene: TRBV28
D gene: -
J gene: TRBJ1-2
clone size: -
CDR3 protein: CASSPIQGPHGYTF
CDR3 DNA: TGTGCCAGCAGTCCGATACAGGGCCCCCATGGCTACACCTTC

V gene: TRBV6-5
D gene: -
J gene: TRBJ2-3
clone size: -
CDR3 protein: CASSGPDTQYF
CDR3 DNA: TGTGCCAGCAGCGGGCCGGATACGCAGTATTTT

V gene: TRBV15
D gene: TRBD2
J gene: TRBJ2-7
clone size: -
CDR3 protein: CATSRGGLGAYEQYF
CDR3 DNA: TGTGCCACCAGCAGAGGGGGACTAGGGGCCTACGAGCAGTACTTC

V gene: TRBV11-3
D gene: -
J gene: TRBJ2-1
clone size: -
CDR3 protein: CASSPGGSRGGYNEQFF
CDR3 DNA: TGTGCCAGCAGCCCCGGGGGGAGCAGGGGAGGGTACAATGAGCAGTTCTTC

V gene: TRBV11-2
D gene: -
J gene: TRBJ2-7
clone size: once
CDR3 protein: CASSPLGLAKISYEQYF
CDR3 DNA: TGTGCCAGCAGCCCCCTGGGTCTAGCTAAGATCTCCTACGAGCAGTACTTC

V gene: TRBV27
D gene: -
J gene: TRBJ1-1
clone size: few
CDR3 protein: CASSLQGYGTEAFF
CDR3 DNA: TGTGCCAGCAGTCTACAGGGCTACGGCACTGAAGCTTTCTTT

V gene: TRBV18
D gene: TRBD1
J gene: TRBJ1-6
clone size: -
CDR3 protein: CASSFGQGSLSPLHF
CDR3 DNA: TGTGCCAGCTCATTCGGACAGGGGAGTTTATCACCCCTCCACTTT

V gene: TRBV20-1
D gene: TRBD1
J gene: TRBJ2-5
clone size: -
CDR3 protein: CSAGGIGTQYF
CDR3 DNA: TGCAGTGCAGGGGGCATAGGGACCCAGTACTTC

V gene: TRBV7-8
D gene: -
J gene: TRBJ2-1
clone size: -
CDR3 protein: CASSPGRLSSYNEQFF
CDR3 DNA: TGTGCCAGCAGCCCAGGACGGCTTAGCTCCTACAATGAGCAGTTCTTC

V gene: TRBV5-1
D gene: -
J gene: TRBJ1-3
clone size: -
CDR3 protein: CASSLGQPGNTIYF
CDR3 DNA: TGCGCCAGCAGCTTGGGACAGCCTGGAAACACCATATATTTT

V gene: TRBV15
D gene: TRBD1
J gene: TRBJ2-5
clone size: -
CDR3 protein: CATSRDYRDREADEETQYF
CDR3 DNA: TGTGCCACCAGCAGAGATTACCGGGACAGGGAGGCTGACGAAGAGACCCAGTACTTC

V gene: TRBV15
D gene: -
J gene: TRBJ2-2
clone size: once
CDR3 protein: CATSIPGITGELFF
CDR3 DNA: TGTGCCACCAGCATCCCGGGTATTACCGGGGAGCTGTTTTTT

V gene: TRBV27
D gene: -
J gene: TRBJ2-1
clone size: -
CDR3 protein: CASSLSRGPNNEQFF
CDR3 DNA: TGTGCCAGCAGTTTATCGCGAGGGCCTAACAATGAGCAGTTCTTC

V gene: TRBV18
D gene: TRBD1
J gene: TRBJ2-3
clone size: -
CDR3 protein: CASSPRGQGAADTQYF
CDR3 DNA: TGTGCCAGCTCACCCCGAGGACAGGGGGCTGCAGATACGCAGTATTTT

V gene: TRBV30
D gene: -
J gene: TRBJ2-1
clone size: -
CDR3 protein: CAWSVHSYQFF
CDR3 DNA: TGTGCCTGGAGTGTACACAGCTATCAGTTCTTC

V gene: TRBV30
D gene: -
J gene: TRBJ2-5
clone size: -
CDR3 protein: CAWSEGAQETQYF
CDR3 DNA: TGTGCCTGGAGTGAAGGGGCACAAGAGACCCAGTACTTC

V gene: TRBV18
D gene: -
J gene: TRBJ2-3
clone size: -
CDR3 protein: CASSPQTDTQYF
CDR3 DNA: TGTGCCAGCTCACCTCAGACGGATACGCAGTATTTT

V gene: TRBV19
D gene: TRBD1
J gene: TRBJ1-1
clone size: -
CDR3 protein: CASGDRGRTEAFF
CDR3 DNA: TGTGCCAGCGGGGACAGGGGAAGGACTGAAGCTTTCTTT

V gene: TRBV9
D gene: -
J gene: TRBJ1-4
clone size: -
CDR3 protein: CASSVTGGHTTNEKLFF
CDR3 DNA: TGTGCCAGCAGCGTAACCGGGGGACATACAACTAATGAAAAACTGTTTTTT

V gene: TRBV25-1
D gene: TRBD1
J gene: TRBJ2-7
clone size: -
CDR3 protein: CASSEIGGASEQYF
CDR3 DNA: TGTGCCAGCAGTGAAATAGGGGGCGCGAGCGAGCAGTACTTC

V gene: TRBV6-1
D gene: TRBD1
J gene: TRBJ2-7
clone size: -
CDR3 protein: CASTLKWTGWHEQYF
CDR3 DNA: TGTGCCAGTACCCTTAAATGGACAGGGTGGCACGAGCAGTACTTC

V gene: TRBV27
D gene: -
J gene: TRBJ1-2
clone size: -
CDR3 protein: CASSLGGLAGYTF
CDR3 DNA: TGTGCCAGCAGTTTGGGAGGTTTGGCCGGCTACACCTTC

V gene: TRBV6-5
D gene: TRBD1
J gene: TRBJ1-1
clone size: -
CDR3 protein: CASRPRQGAGAFF
CDR3 DNA: TGTGCCAGCAGACCCCGACAGGGGGCGGGAGCTTTCTTT

V gene: TRBV4-1
D gene: TRBD1
J gene: TRBJ2-7
clone size: -
CDR3 protein: CASSRGGGQGAYEQYF
CDR3 DNA: TGCGCCAGCAGCCGAGGTGGGGGACAGGGGGCGTACGAGCAGTACTTC

V gene: TRBV11-2
D gene: -
J gene: TRBJ2-7
clone size: -
CDR3 protein: CASSLEREQYF
CDR3 DNA: TGTGCCAGCAGCTTAGAGCGCGAGCAGTACTTC

V gene: TRBV9
D gene: -
J gene: TRBJ2-2
clone size: -
CDR3 protein: CASSAPGFNTGELFF
CDR3 DNA: TGTGCCAGCAGCGCTCCGGGTTTTAACACCGGGGAGCTGTTTTTT

V gene: TRBV28
D gene: -
J gene: TRBJ1-1
clone size: -
CDR3 protein: CASNPDGLAAFF
CDR3 DNA: TGTGCCAGCAACCCCGATGGCCTGGCGGCTTTCTTT

V gene: TRBV28
D gene: TRBD1
J gene: TRBJ1-1
clone size: -
CDR3 protein: CASTLTGGRGQTEAFF
CDR3 DNA: TGTGCCAGCACTTTAACAGGGGGACGGGGACAGACTGAAGCTTTCTTT

V gene: TRBV15
D gene: -
J gene: TRBJ1-4
clone size: -
CDR3 protein: CATSRDGRMTNEKLFF
CDR3 DNA: TGTGCCACCAGCAGAGATGGGAGGATGACTAATGAAAAACTGTTTTTT

V gene: TRBV10-1
D gene: -
J gene: TRBJ1-1
clone size: -
CDR3 protein: CASSESAGNTEAFF
CDR3 DNA: TGCGCCAGCAGTGAGTCCGCAGGTAACACTGAAGCTTTCTTT

V gene: TRBV7-6
D gene: -
J gene: TRBJ2-7
clone size: -
CDR3 protein: CASSLGPGYEQYF
CDR3 DNA: TGTGCCAGCAGCTTAGGTCCAGGGTACGAGCAGTACTTC

V gene: TRBV2
D gene: TRBD2
J gene: TRBJ2-5
clone size: once
CDR3 protein: CASRRLAGPRGQETQYF
CDR3 DNA: TGTGCCAGCAGGCGTCTAGCGGGGCCTCGGGGCCAAGAGACCCAGTACTTC

V gene: TRBV5-1
D gene: -
J gene: TRBJ2-7
clone size: -
CDR3 protein: CASSLVGGANEQYF
CDR3 DNA: TGCGCCAGCAGCTTGGTGGGGGGCGCGAACGAGCAGTACTTC

V gene: TRBV7-7
D gene: TRBD1
J gene: TRBJ2-2
clone size: -
CDR3 protein: CASSFGQGNTGELFF
CDR3 DNA: TGTGCCAGCAGCTTTGGACAGGGGAACACCGGGGAGCTGTTTTTT

V gene: TRBV10-3
D gene: -
J gene: TRBJ2-2
clone size: -
CDR3 protein: CATKKEGNTGELFF
CDR3 DNA: TGTGCCACCAAAAAGGAGGGTAACACCGGGGAGCTGTTTTTT

V gene: TRBV27
D gene: -
J gene: TRBJ1-1
clone size: -
CDR3 protein: CASSFLRATEAFF
CDR3 DNA: TGTGCCAGCAGTTTTCTCAGGGCCACTGAAGCTTTCTTT

V gene: TRBV7-6
D gene: -
J gene: TRBJ2-7
clone size: -
CDR3 protein: CASSLASVRGTSYEQYF
CDR3 DNA: TGTGCCAGCAGCTTAGCGAGTGTGAGGGGTACTTCCTACGAGCAGTACTTC

V gene: TRBV10-2
D gene: TRBD1
J gene: TRBJ1-3
clone size: -
CDR3 protein: CASSEDRESSGNTIYF
CDR3 DNA: TGCGCCAGCAGTGAGGACAGGGAGAGCTCTGGAAACACCATATATTTT

V gene: TRBV29-1
D gene: -
J gene: TRBJ2-1
clone size: -
CDR3 protein: CSVEDAASRNNEQFF
CDR3 DNA: TGCAGCGTTGAAGACGCCGCGTCGAGGAACAATGAGCAGTTCTTC

V gene: TRBV2
D gene: -
J gene: TRBJ1-2
clone size: few
CDR3 protein: CASSEAPPPGVGYTF
CDR3 DNA: TGTGCCAGCAGTGAAGCACCCCCTCCAGGGGTGGGATACACCTTC

V gene: TRBV6-5
D gene: -
J gene: TRBJ2-2
clone size: -
CDR3 protein: CASSYSLLRTGELFF
CDR3 DNA: TGTGCCAGCAGTTACAGCCTCCTCCGCACCGGGGAGCTGTTTTTT

V gene: TRBV2
D gene: -
J gene: TRBJ2-2
clone size: -
CDR3 protein: CASRQYTGELFF
CDR3 DNA: TGTGCCAGCCGACAGTACACCGGGGAGCTGTTTTTT